This TCR beta chain is drawn from a study of multiple sclerosis patients with progressive multifocal leukoencephalopathy. As for time point: time of PML onset. At PML onset, T3 blood samples were taken. Sequencing was performed with immunoSEQ multiplex PCR; in TCRdb, only in-frame clones are kept and a portion is missing. The data show some 30,000 clones, with 85% seen just once and roughly 12% held by the top ten. CDR3 length: 13 residues. The ends lost 4 bases at V and 11 bases at J; junction bases unmatched: 7. CDR1 is KGHSH and CDR2 is LQKENI in the germline V gene. The sequence was obtained from a woman in her 30s with progressive multifocal leukoencephalopathy. The material sequenced was PBMCs, taken from a patient treated with natalizumab. This chain connects TRBV18 to TRBJ2-5; TRBD1 aligns across 10 bases. As DNA, the CDR3 is TGTGCCAGCTCACAGGGACAGGGGTCGGAGCAGTACTTC. This gives the protein CASSQGQGSEQYF. The variable domain in full, completed from reference TRBV18 and TRBJ2-5, reads NAGVMQNPRHLVRRRGQEARLRCSPMKGHSHVYWYRQLPEEGLKFMVYLQKENIIDESGMPKERFSAEFPKEGPSILRIQQVVRGDSAAYFCASSQGQGSEQYFGPGTRLLVL.